The 15 T cell receptor beta chains below were found in one sample sequenced in a study of blood T cell repertoires in COVID-19. Measured with immunoSEQ multiplex PCR; TCRdb has only the in-frame clones, and not every one. The data contain hundreds of thousands of clones, nearly 90% of them seen just once; the ten biggest clones take up 3%. Sequencing used peripheral blood. Receptor source: a man between 18 and 29 years old with active or convalescent COVID-19.

The rearrangement joins TRBV5-3 to TRBJ1-2; no clear D. TRBV5-3 is noted as an ORF with a role that remains uncertain. V lost 0 bases, J lost 8 bases, and 11 bases lay in between. The CDR3 spans 13 residues. The CDR3 loop is CARSLGDAGGYTF. Here the CDR3 DNA reads TGTGCCAGAAGCTTGGGGGATGCGGGCGGCTACACCTTC.

The chain has TRBV9 and TRBJ2-5; perhaps TRBD2 as D (6 bases). Trimming stripped 0 bases from V and 3 bases from J, with 9 bases between. Looked up from germline, CDR1 is SGDLS and CDR2 is YYNGEE. This CDR3 spans 14 amino acids. The CDR3 region is CASSVGLVEETQYF. The CDR3 DNA reads TGTGCCAGCAGCGTAGGACTAGTGGAAGAGACCCAGTACTTC.

In its sample, this clone was seen a few times. The chain uses TRBV7-3 and TRBJ2-3, with unresolved D. The ends were cut back, 5 bases at V and 2 bases at J, with 11 bases in the middle. Germline-derived CDR1 and CDR2 are SGHTA and FQGTGA. This CDR3 is built from 14 residues. CDR3 protein: CASSPGPNTDTQYF. CDR3 nucleotide sequence: TGTGCCAGCAGCCCTGGCCCGAACACAGATACGCAGTATTTT.

The chain's CDR3 is CASSSGQGASGEQFF. DNA of the CDR3: TGTGCCAGCAGCTCAGGACAGGGGGCGTCTGGTGAGCAGTTCTTC. This chain links TRBV6-5 with TRBJ2-1; 11 bases are shared with TRBD1. With 6 bases clipped from V and 9 bases from J, the junction kept 10 bases outside the gene matches. The CDR3 sequence is 15 residues long. Germline CDR1 is MNHEY and CDR2 is SVGAGI.

The chain employs TRBV27 and TRBJ2-3, with D possibly TRBD2 on 6 matching bases. This CDR3 has 15 amino acids. Germline lookup yields CDR1 MNHEY and CDR2 SMNVEV (reference sequence). V was pared by 1 base and J by 3 bases, with 11 bases between. The CDR3 region is CASSLLAGSTDTQYF. The CDR3 DNA sequence: TGTGCCAGCAGTTTATTGGCGGGATCTACAGATACGCAGTATTTT.

This clone was counted a single time. The chain recombines TRBV12-5 with TRBJ1-2; D call uncertain. The germline V and J ends were trimmed by 0 bases and 6 bases, with 11 bases remaining between them. Germline assignment: CDR1 LGHNT and CDR2 FRNRAP. The CDR3 loop spans 14 amino acids. Here the CDR3 reads CASGLVPLRNGYTF. The CDR3 DNA sequence: TGTGCTAGTGGTTTGGTACCCCTGCGCAATGGCTACACCTTC.

The chain uses TRBV5-4 and TRBJ2-1; 8 bases are a match to TRBD2. The germline gives CDR1 SGHNT, CDR2 YYREEE (reference sequence). This CDR3 contains 15 residues. With V trimmed by 7 bases and J by 2 bases, 8 bases remained unmatched. The CDR3 bases are TGTGCCAGCTACGACACTAGCGGACCCTACAATGAGCAGTTCTTC. Its translation is CASYDTSGPYNEQFF.

V is TRBV13 and J is TRBJ2-1; 7 bases are a match to TRBD2. Germline V CDR1 and CDR2: PRHDT, FYEKMQ (reference sequence). This CDR3 is 15 amino acids long. V shed 8 bases, J shed 4 bases, and the junction held 11 bases outside the gene matches. CDR3 loop: CASSRGLAEYNEQFF. In nucleotides, the CDR3 is TGTGCCAGCTCCAGAGGCCTAGCGGAGTACAATGAGCAGTTCTTC.

The V gene is TRBV2, the J gene TRBJ1-5; D is possibly TRBD1 (6 bases). CDR3 length equals 16 residues. CDR1 is SNHLY, CDR2 FYNNEI, per germline. V gave up 5 bases and J gave up 4 bases, with 18 bases separating them. The CDR3 loop reads CASSYGQLRLNQPQHF. CDR3 bases: TGTGCCAGCAGTTATGGACAGCTCCGACTAAATCAGCCCCAGCATTTT. Variable domain in full (rest from reference TRBV2 and TRBJ1-5): EPEVTQTPSHQVTQMGQEVILRCVPISNHLYFYWYRQILGQKVEFLVSFYNNEISEKSEIFDDQFSVERPDGSNFTLKIRSTKLEDSAMYFCASSYGQLRLNQPQHFGDGTRLSIL.

V is TRBV5-1 and J is TRBJ1-5, with TRBD1 as a possible D gene (5 bases). Germline loops: CDR1 SGHRS, CDR2 YFSETQ. The V and J ends lost 3 bases and 4 bases respectively, with 8 bases between them. CDR3 length equals 13 residues. Written as DNA, the CDR3 is TGCGCCAGCAGCTCGGGGGGGAATCAGCCCCAGCATTTT. Translating gives CASSSGGNQPQHF.

J is TRBJ2-1 and V is TRBV29-1; D unclear. CDR1 is SQVTM, CDR2 ANQGSEA, per germline. The CDR3 covers 12 residues. Trimming pared 1 base from V and 3 bases from J, leaving 4 bases between. The CDR3 DNA is TGCAGCGTTGAAGTCAGCTACAATGAGCAGTTCTTC. Its translation: CSVEVSYNEQFF.

This rearrangement joins TRBV7-3 to TRBJ1-1, with unresolved D. There are 13 residues in the CDR3. Trimming took 4 bases from V and 1 from J, leaving 7 bases between them. CDR1 and CDR2 (germline): SGHTA, FQGTGA. The CDR3 spells CASSSRGNTEAFF. CDR3 sequence (DNA): TGTGCCAGCAGCTCCCGGGGGAACACTGAAGCTTTCTTT.

The J gene is TRBJ2-7, the V gene TRBV5-5, with 10 positions matching TRBD1. The CDR3 runs 15 residues. The germline CDR1 and CDR2 sequences are SGHKS and YYEKEE (reference sequence). With V trimmed by 4 bases and J by 4 bases, 8 bases remained unmatched. The CDR3 nucleotides are TGTGCCAGCAGCGATCTGACAGGGGGCGAGTACGAGCAGTACTTC. Protein product: CASSDLTGGEYEQYF.

The genes are TRBV7-9 and TRBJ2-7; weak D call: TRBD1 (6 bases). The germline V gene encodes CDR1 SEHNR and CDR2 FQNEAQ (reference sequence). The ends were cut back, 5 bases at V and 3 bases at J, with 8 bases in the middle. This CDR3 is built from 12 residues. CDR3 DNA sequence: TGTGCCAGCAGCACGGACAGCTACGAGCAGTACTTC. It is translated as CASSTDSYEQYF.

The sample holds a few counts of this clone. The genes are TRBV5-5 and TRBJ2-6, with D possibly being TRBD1 (5 bases). Germline assignment: CDR1 SGHKS and CDR2 YYEKEE (reference sequence). Trimming pared 2 bases from V and 1 base from J, leaving 16 bases between. The CDR3 is made up of 18 amino acids. The CDR3 sequence is CASSFYQGSQSGANVLTF. CDR3 sequence (DNA): TGTGCCAGCAGCTTTTATCAGGGATCCCAGTCTGGGGCCAACGTCCTGACTTTC.